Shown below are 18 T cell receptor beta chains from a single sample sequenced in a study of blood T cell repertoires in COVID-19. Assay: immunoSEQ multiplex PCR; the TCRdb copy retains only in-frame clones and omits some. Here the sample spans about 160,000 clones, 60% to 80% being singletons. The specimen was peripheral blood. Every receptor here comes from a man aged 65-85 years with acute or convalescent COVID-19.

The CDR3 nucleotides read TGTGCCAGCAGCTTGTTGCAGGGACTAACTGAAGCTTTCTTT. This gives the protein CASSLLQGLTEAFF. V usage is TRBV7-9 and J usage is TRBJ1-1, with D possibly TRBD1 on 5 matching bases. The CDR3 has 14 residues. V shed 3 bases and J shed 5 bases, with 13 bases lying between them. CDR1 is SEHNR, CDR2 FQNEAQ, per germline (reference sequence). The variable domain in full, completed from reference TRBV7-9 and TRBJ1-1, reads DTGVSQNPRHKITKRGQNVTFRCDPISEHNRLYWYRQTLGQGPEFLTYFQNEAQLEKSRLLSDRFSAERPKGSFSTLEIQRTEQGDSAMYLCASSLLQGLTEAFFGQGTRLTVV.

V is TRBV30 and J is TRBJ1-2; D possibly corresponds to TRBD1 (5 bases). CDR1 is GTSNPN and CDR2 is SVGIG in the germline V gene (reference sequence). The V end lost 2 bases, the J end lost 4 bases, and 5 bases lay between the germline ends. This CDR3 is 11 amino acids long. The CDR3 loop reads CAWSQGYGYTF. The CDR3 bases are TGTGCCTGGAGTCAGGGCTATGGCTACACCTTC.

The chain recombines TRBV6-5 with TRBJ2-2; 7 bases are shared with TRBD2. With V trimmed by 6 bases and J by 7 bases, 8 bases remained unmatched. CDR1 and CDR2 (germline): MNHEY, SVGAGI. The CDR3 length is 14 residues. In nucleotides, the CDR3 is TGTGCCAGCAGATGGCGGGAGTATATCGGGGAGCTGTTTTTT. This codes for CASRWREYIGELFF.

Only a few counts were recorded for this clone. This CDR3 reads CASSPITTGDNEKLFF. The CDR3 DNA is TGTGCCAGCAGCCCTATAACGACAGGTGATAATGAAAAACTGTTTTTT. The chain links TRBV14 to TRBJ1-4; D perhaps matches TRBD1 (6 bases). The CDR3 covers 16 residues. V lost 4 bases to trimming and J lost 4 bases, with 16 bases between them. Germline CDR1 SGHDN, CDR2 FVKESK.

Here the CDR3 reads CASSQGNRGRYNSPLHF. In DNA form, the CDR3 reads TGTGCCAGCAGCCAAGGAAACAGGGGGCGTTATAATTCACCCCTCCACTTT. The genes are TRBV3-1 (or the pseudogene TRBV3-2) and TRBJ1-6; TRBD1 agrees at 9 bases. Germline CDR1 reads LGHDT; CDR2 reads YNNKEL (reference sequence). Germline trimming cut 1 base from V and 4 bases from J; bases unmatched to any gene: 5. This CDR3 contains 17 residues.

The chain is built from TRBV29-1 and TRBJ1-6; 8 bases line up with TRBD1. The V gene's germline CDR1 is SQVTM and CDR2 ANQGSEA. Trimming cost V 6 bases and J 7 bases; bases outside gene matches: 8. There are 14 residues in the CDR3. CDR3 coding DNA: TGCAGCGTCCAAGGGGACAGGACGAATTCACCCCTCCACTTT. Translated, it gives CSVQGDRTNSPLHF.

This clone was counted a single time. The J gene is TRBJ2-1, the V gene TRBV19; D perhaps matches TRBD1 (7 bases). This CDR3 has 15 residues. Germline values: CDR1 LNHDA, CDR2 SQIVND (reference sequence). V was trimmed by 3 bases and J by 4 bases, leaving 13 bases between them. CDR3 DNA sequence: TGTGCCAGTAGTATCGGGCCAGGGGGGTACAATGAGCAGTTCTTC. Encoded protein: CASSIGPGGYNEQFF.

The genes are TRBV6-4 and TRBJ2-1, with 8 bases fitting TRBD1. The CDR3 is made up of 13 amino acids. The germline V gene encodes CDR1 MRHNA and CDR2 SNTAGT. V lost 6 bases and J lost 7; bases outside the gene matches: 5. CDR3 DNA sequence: TGTGCCAGCAGCCGAGACAGGGGTAATGAGCAGTTCTTC. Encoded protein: CASSRDRGNEQFF.

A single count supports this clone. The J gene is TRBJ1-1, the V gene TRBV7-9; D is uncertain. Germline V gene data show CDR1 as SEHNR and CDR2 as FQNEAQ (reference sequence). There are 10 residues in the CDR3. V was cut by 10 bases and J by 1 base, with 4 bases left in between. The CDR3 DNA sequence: TGTGCCACTCGGAACACTGAAGCTTTCTTT. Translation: CATRNTEAFF.

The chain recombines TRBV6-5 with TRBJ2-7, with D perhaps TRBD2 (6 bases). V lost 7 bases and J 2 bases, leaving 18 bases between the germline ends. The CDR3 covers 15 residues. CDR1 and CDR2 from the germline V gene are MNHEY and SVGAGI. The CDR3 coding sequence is TGTGCCAGCACTCTCCGGCGGGACTTTGCCTACGAGCAGTACTTC. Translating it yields CASTLRRDFAYEQYF.

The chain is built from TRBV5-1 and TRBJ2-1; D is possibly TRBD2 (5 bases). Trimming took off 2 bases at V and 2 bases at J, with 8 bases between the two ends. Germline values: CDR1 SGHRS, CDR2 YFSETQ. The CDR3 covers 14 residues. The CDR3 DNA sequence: TGCGCCAGCAGCTTTCCGGGGACCTACAATGAGCAGTTCTTC. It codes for CASSFPGTYNEQFF.

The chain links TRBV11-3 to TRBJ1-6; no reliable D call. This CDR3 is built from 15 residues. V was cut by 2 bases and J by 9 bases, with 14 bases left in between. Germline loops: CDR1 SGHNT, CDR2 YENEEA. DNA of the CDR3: TGTGCCAGCAGCTTACTACAGTTCGGTGGTTCACCCCTCCACTTT. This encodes CASSLLQFGGSPLHF.

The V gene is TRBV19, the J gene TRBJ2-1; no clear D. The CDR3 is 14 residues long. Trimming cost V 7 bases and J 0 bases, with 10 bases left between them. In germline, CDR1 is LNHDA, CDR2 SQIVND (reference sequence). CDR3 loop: CASKAGSSYNEQFF. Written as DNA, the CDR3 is TGTGCCAGTAAGGCAGGCAGCTCCTACAATGAGCAGTTCTTC. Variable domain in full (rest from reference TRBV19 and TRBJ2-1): DGGITQSPKYLFRKEGQNVTLSCEQNLNHDAMYWYRQDPGQGLRLIYYSQIVNDFQKGDIAEGYSVSREKKESFPLTVTSAQKNPTAFYLCASKAGSSYNEQFFGPGTRLTVL.

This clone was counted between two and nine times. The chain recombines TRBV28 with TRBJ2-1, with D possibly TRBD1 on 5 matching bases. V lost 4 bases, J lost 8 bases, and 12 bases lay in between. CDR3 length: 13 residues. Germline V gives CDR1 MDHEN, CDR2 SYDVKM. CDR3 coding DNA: TGTGCCAGCAGTTCCAGGGCCAGGGATGAGCAGTTCTTC. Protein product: CASSSRARDEQFF.

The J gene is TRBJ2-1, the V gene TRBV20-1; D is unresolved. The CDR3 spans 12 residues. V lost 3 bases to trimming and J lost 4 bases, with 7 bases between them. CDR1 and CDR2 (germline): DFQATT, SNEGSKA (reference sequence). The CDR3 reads CSASRVYNEQFF. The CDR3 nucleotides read TGCAGTGCTAGTCGGGTATACAATGAGCAGTTCTTC.

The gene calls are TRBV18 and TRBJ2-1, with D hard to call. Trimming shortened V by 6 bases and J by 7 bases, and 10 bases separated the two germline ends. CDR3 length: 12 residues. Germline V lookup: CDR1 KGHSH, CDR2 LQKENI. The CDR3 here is CASSQNYNEQFF. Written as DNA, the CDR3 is TGTGCCAGCTCCCAGAATTATAATGAGCAGTTCTTC.

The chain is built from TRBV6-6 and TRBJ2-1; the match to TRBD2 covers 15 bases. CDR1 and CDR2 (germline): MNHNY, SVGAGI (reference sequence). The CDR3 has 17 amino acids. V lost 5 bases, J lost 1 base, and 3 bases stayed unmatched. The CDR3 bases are TGTGCCAGCAGTCCTGGACTAGCGGGGGGGTCCTACAATGAGCAGTTCTTC. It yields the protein CASSPGLAGGSYNEQFF.

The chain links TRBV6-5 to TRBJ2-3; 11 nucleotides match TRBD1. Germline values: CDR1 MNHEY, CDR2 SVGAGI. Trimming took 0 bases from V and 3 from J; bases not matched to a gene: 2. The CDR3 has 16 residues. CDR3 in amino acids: CASSYSGTGGTDTQYF. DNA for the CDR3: TGTGCCAGCAGTTACTCTGGGACAGGGGGGACAGATACGCAGTATTTT.